These 27 T cell receptor beta chains share one sample of origin, sequenced in a study of OX40 agonist ivuxolimab in advanced cancers. Produced via immunoSEQ multiplex PCR; TCRdb's table is partial and in-frame only. The sample holds around 46,000 clones, about 89% seen once. This sample comprised CD4+ or CD8+ T cells sorted from blood, obtained in a trial of the OX40 agonist ivuxolimab. The receptors here all came from an adult with an advanced solid tumor such as melanoma, head and neck, liver or kidney cancer.

This clone was seen only a few times. The chain carries TRBV7-9 and TRBJ1-1; no definite D call. The CDR3 spans 13 residues. The ends were cut back, 3 bases at V and 1 base at J, with 6 bases in the middle. Per the germline V gene, CDR1 is SEHNR and CDR2 is FQNEAQ (reference sequence). As DNA, the CDR3 is TGTGCCAGCAGCTTCTACACGAACACTGAAGCTTTCTTT. Protein product: CASSFYTNTEAFF. The entire variable domain, with the rest obtained from reference TRBV7-9 and TRBJ1-1, is as follows: DTGVSQNPRHKITKRGQNVTFRCDPISEHNRLYWYRQTLGQGPEFLTYFQNEAQLEKSRLLSDRFSAERPKGSFSTLEIQRTEQGDSAMYLCASSFYTNTEAFFGQGTRLTVV.

This chain connects TRBV9 to TRBJ2-5; 7 bases are shared with TRBD2. This CDR3 has 15 residues. Trimming took 2 bases from V and 5 from J; bases not matched to a gene: 9. Germline V gives CDR1 SGDLS, CDR2 YYNGEE. CDR3 sequence (DNA): TGTGCCAGCAGCGTCGGGGGGACTCCGAAGGAGACCCAGTACTTC. The encoded protein is CASSVGGTPKETQYF.

The rearrangement joins TRBV28 to TRBJ1-2, with 7 bases that match TRBD1. J was trimmed by 5 bases and V by 6 bases; bases with no gene match: 6. This CDR3 spans 13 amino acids. Per germline, CDR1 MDHEN and CDR2 SYDVKM. The CDR3 region is CASSPTGVYGYTF. For the CDR3, the DNA is TGTGCCAGCAGCCCCACAGGGGTGTATGGCTACACCTTC.

The chain combines TRBV5-6 with TRBJ2-7, with TRBD2 as a possible D gene (6 bases). The CDR3 spans 13 residues. V lost 5 bases, J lost 2 bases, and 11 bases lay in between. CDR1 is SGHDT, CDR2 YYEEEE, per germline. CDR3 protein: CASSEGGAYEQYF. The CDR3 region has the DNA TGTGCCAGCAGTGAGGGCGGGGCCTACGAGCAGTACTTC. Full variable domain (outside the CDR3, taken from reference TRBV5-6 and TRBJ2-7): DAGVTQSPTHLIKTRGQQVTLRCSPKSGHDTVSWYQQALGQGPQFIFQYYEEEERQRGNFPDRFSGHQFPNYSSELNVNALLLGDSALYLCASSEGGAYEQYFGPGTRLTVT.

The chain uses TRBV6-5 and TRBJ1-1; D remains unclear. The germline V and J ends were trimmed by 8 bases and 3 bases, with 13 bases remaining between them. The CDR3 spans 13 residues. Germline V gene lookup returns CDR1 MNHEY and CDR2 SVGAGI. CDR3 residues: CASYSPVYTEAFF. In DNA form, the CDR3 reads TGTGCCAGCTATTCCCCGGTATACACTGAAGCTTTCTTT.

This chain connects TRBV19 to TRBJ2-1, with 8 bases identical to TRBD2. The CDR3 is made up of 13 amino acids. V dropped 10 bases and J dropped 8; count of bases not matched to a gene: 10. The germline V gene has CDR1 LNHDA and CDR2 SQIVND (reference sequence). The CDR3 DNA reads TGTGCCACTTTACCTTCGGGGGGGGATGAGCAGTTCTTC. This sequence encodes CATLPSGGDEQFF.

The rearrangement joins TRBV18 to TRBJ1-5; the D is unclear. There are 14 residues in the CDR3. From germline, CDR1 is KGHSH and CDR2 LQKENI. V lost 4 bases and J lost 2, with 9 bases in between. CDR3 in DNA: TGTGCCAGCTCACAGGACCAAGGCAATCAGCCCCAGCATTTT. Translating it yields CASSQDQGNQPQHF.

The genes are TRBV2 and TRBJ2-1; 7 bases line up with TRBD1. The CDR3 runs 15 residues. Germline CDR1 is SNHLY and CDR2 is FYNNEI. J lost 5 bases, V lost 6 bases, and 10 bases had no gene match. The CDR3 DNA is TGTGCCAGCAGGAAGGGGGCCGATAGGAACAATGAGCAGTTCTTC. Amino acids: CASRKGADRNNEQFF.

The rearrangement links TRBV16 to TRBJ2-1; D perhaps matches TRBD1 (6 bases). CDR1 and CDR2 (germline): KGHSY, FQNENV. The CDR3 runs 17 residues. The ends were cut back, 5 bases at V and 0 bases at J, with 17 bases in the middle. The chain's CDR3 is CASSLWGQGSSYNEQFF. The CDR3 DNA follows: TGTGCCAGCAGCTTATGGGGGCAGGGGAGCTCCTACAATGAGCAGTTCTTC. The full variable domain, rest sourced from reference TRBV16 and TRBJ2-1, is GEEVAQTPKHLVRGEGQKAKLYCAPIKGHSYVFWYQQVLKNEFKFLISFQNENVFDETGMPKERFSAKCLPNSPCSLEIQATKLEDSAVYFCASSLWGQGSSYNEQFFGPGTRLTVL.

This chain links TRBV19 with TRBJ2-7; a weak D match, TRBD1 (5 bases). Trimming pared 2 bases from V and 0 bases from J, leaving 8 bases between. Germline V gene data show CDR1 as LNHDA and CDR2 as SQIVND (reference sequence). The CDR3 loop spans 14 amino acids. The CDR3 sequence: CASSIYRTSYEQYF. CDR3 DNA: TGTGCCAGTAGTATATACAGGACCTCCTACGAGCAGTACTTC.

The chain employs TRBV10-3 and TRBJ1-5; TRBD1 is a possible D gene (5 bases). V was pared by 0 bases and J by 2 bases, with 11 bases between. From germline, CDR1 is ENHRY and CDR2 SYGVKD. CDR3 length: 16 residues. DNA for the CDR3: TGTGCCATCAGTGAGTCGGGCAGGGCTGGCAATCAGCCCCAGCATTTT. Amino acids: CAISESGRAGNQPQHF.

The J gene is TRBJ1-4, the V gene TRBV14; a possible D gene is TRBD1 (5 bases). V dropped 2 bases and J dropped 7 bases, with 14 bases sitting between them. Germline CDR1 and CDR2: SGHDN and FVKESK. The CDR3 sequence is 15 residues long. The DNA for the CDR3 is TGTGCCAGCAGCCAATCGGGACTTAGGGGTGAAAAACTGTTTTTT. Amino acids: CASSQSGLRGEKLFF.

The V and J genes are TRBV9 and TRBJ2-1; TRBD1 matches 7 bases. Germline V lookup: CDR1 SGDLS, CDR2 YYNGEE. V lost 0 bases, J lost 7 bases, and 7 bases stayed unmatched. The CDR3 extends over 15 amino acids. The CDR3 sequence: CASSVVTGVGNEQFF. The CDR3 nucleotides read TGTGCCAGCAGCGTAGTAACAGGGGTCGGGAATGAGCAGTTCTTC.

As concerns this clone: At one of its ends the junction is not consistent with the germline gene, which may arise from a read error. This chain uses TRBV2 with TRBJ2-1; the D is unclear. The CDR3 sequence is 13 residues long. CDR1 SNHLY and CDR2 FYNNEI come from the germline V gene. CDR3: CASSEGPYNEQFF. CDR3 in DNA: TGTGCCAGCAGCGAAGGTCCCTACAATGAGCAGTTCTTC. Drawing the rest from reference TRBV2 and TRBJ2-1, the complete variable domain is EPEVTQTPSHQVTQMGQEVILRCVPISNHLYFYWYRQILGQKVEFLVSFYNNEISEKSEIFDDQFSVERPDGSNFTLKIRSTKLEDSAMYFCASSEGPYNEQFFGPGTRLTVL.

The genes are TRBV7-9 and TRBJ2-1, with TRBD1 matching over 10 bases. Germline-derived CDR1 and CDR2 are SEHNR and FQNEAQ (reference sequence). Trimming removed 7 bases from V and 8 bases from J; junction bases left unmatched: 11. The CDR3 is 15 residues long. The chain's CDR3 is CASISAEDRGDEQFF. The DNA for the CDR3 is TGTGCCAGCATCTCAGCAGAGGACAGGGGGGATGAGCAGTTCTTC.

J is TRBJ2-3 and V is TRBV6-5, with D maybe TRBD1 (5 bases). V lost 4 bases and J 9 bases, leaving 14 bases between the germline ends. The V gene's germline CDR1 is MNHEY and CDR2 SVGAGI. The CDR3 loop spans 13 amino acids. Written as DNA, the CDR3 is TGTGCCAGCAGTTCTTCAGACAGAGAGACGCAGTATTTT. Translated, it gives CASSSSDRETQYF.

The V call is TRBV2, the J call TRBJ1-2; no definite D call. CDR3 length: 15 residues. Germline V gene lookup returns CDR1 SNHLY and CDR2 FYNNEI. With 3 bases removed from V and 4 bases from J, the gap between germline ends came to 15 bases. The CDR3 region is CASSEGVELVYGYTF. CDR3 bases: TGTGCCAGCAGTGAGGGCGTGGAGCTAGTCTATGGCTACACCTTC.

The chain employs TRBV5-1 and TRBJ2-6; maybe TRBD1 (6 bases). The CDR3 contains 18 residues. V lost 0 bases, J lost 0 bases, and 13 bases lay in between. Germline CDR1 is SGHRS and CDR2 is YFSETQ. The CDR3 coding sequence is TGCGCCAGCAGCTTGGAGAACAGGGCCTTCTCTGGGGCCAACGTCCTGACTTTC. Residues: CASSLENRAFSGANVLTF.

The chain combines TRBV2 with TRBJ1-6; no definite D call. The CDR3 contains 15 residues. In germline, CDR1 is SNHLY, CDR2 FYNNEI. V was shortened by 1 base and J by 6 bases, with 10 bases between the two germline ends. The CDR3 sequence is CASSEGAGSNSPLHF. In DNA, the CDR3 is TGTGCCAGCAGTGAAGGGGCGGGTAGTAATTCACCCCTCCACTTT.

This chain joins TRBV2 and TRBJ2-7; TRBD1 might be the D (5 bases). The CDR3 runs to 14 residues. The V gene's germline CDR1 is SNHLY and CDR2 FYNNEI. Trimming removed 0 bases from V and 4 bases from J, with 10 bases in between. The CDR3 here is CASSEAGPQYEQYF. The CDR3 DNA sequence: TGTGCCAGCAGTGAAGCGGGGCCCCAATACGAGCAGTACTTC.

The rearrangement uses TRBV10-3 and TRBJ2-1, with 9 bases fitting TRBD2. Germline V gives CDR1 ENHRY, CDR2 SYGVKD. Unmatched junction bases numbered 15, after V lost 4 bases and J lost 8 bases. The CDR3 spans 17 residues. CDR3 sequence (DNA): TGTGCCATCAGTGCGGCGGGGGGGCCTCAGATGACGTATGAGCAGTTCTTC. Translating it yields CAISAAGGPQMTYEQFF.

The V call is TRBV18, the J call TRBJ2-1, with a tentative D call TRBD2 (6 bases). The CDR3 runs to 17 residues. The V end was cut by 4 bases, the J end by 2 bases, with 18 bases between. The germline V gene has CDR1 KGHSH and CDR2 LQKENI. CDR3 nucleotides: TGTGCCAGCTCACTCAATCGTGGGGGGTCCCCCTACAATGAGCAGTTCTTC. This translates into CASSLNRGGSPYNEQFF.

This clone was seen more than once but under ten times. The chain carries TRBV11-3 and TRBJ1-1; possibly TRBD1 for D (6 bases). CDR3 length: 14 residues. Germline assignment: CDR1 SGHNT and CDR2 YENEEA. With 1 base removed from V and 5 bases from J, the gap between germline ends came to 11 bases. CDR3 residues: CASSLGGRRTEAFF. The CDR3 DNA is TGTGCCAGCAGCTTAGGGGGGCGGAGGACTGAAGCTTTCTTT. Full variable domain (outside the CDR3, taken from reference TRBV11-3 and TRBJ1-1): EAGVVQSPRYKIIEKKQPVAFWCNPISGHNTLYWYLQNLGQGPELLIRYENEEAVDDSQLPKDRFSAERLKGVDSTLKIQPAELGDSAVYLCASSLGGRRTEAFFGQGTRLTVV.

The V and J genes are TRBV28 and TRBJ2-1, with D unresolved. Germline CDR1 is MDHEN and CDR2 is SYDVKM. V was pared by 0 bases and J by 5 bases, with 11 bases between. This CDR3 has 15 amino acids. CDR3 residues: CASSLWAAFDNEQFF. As DNA, the CDR3 is TGTGCCAGCAGTTTATGGGCAGCTTTCGACAATGAGCAGTTCTTC.

The gene calls are TRBV11-2 and TRBJ2-7; 12 bases align to TRBD2. Germline V gene data show CDR1 as SGHAT and CDR2 as FQNNGV. The V and J ends lost 4 bases and 3 bases, in that order; junction bases with no gene match: 10. This CDR3 has 17 residues. This chain's CDR3 is CASSSGPLAGGYYEQYF. CDR3 nucleotides: TGTGCCAGCAGCTCAGGCCCACTAGCGGGGGGATACTACGAGCAGTACTTC.

V usage is TRBV27 and J usage is TRBJ1-3, with no clear D. Germline values: CDR1 MNHEY, CDR2 SMNVEV (reference sequence). This CDR3 region has 16 residues. Trimming shortened V by 5 bases and J by 0 bases, and 14 bases separated the two germline ends. The CDR3 nucleotides read TGTGCCAGCAGTATGTTGCGAGGAGACTCTGGAAACACCATATATTTT. Protein: CASSMLRGDSGNTIYF.

The chain joins TRBV7-9 to TRBJ1-2, with unresolved D. The V gene's germline CDR1 is SEHNR and CDR2 FQNEAQ (reference sequence). V was shortened by 1 base and J by 4 bases, with 7 bases between the two germline ends. This CDR3 comprises 13 residues. CDR3 sequence reads: CASSLGGPYGYTF. The DNA of the CDR3 is TGTGCCAGCAGCTTAGGAGGTCCCTATGGCTACACCTTC.